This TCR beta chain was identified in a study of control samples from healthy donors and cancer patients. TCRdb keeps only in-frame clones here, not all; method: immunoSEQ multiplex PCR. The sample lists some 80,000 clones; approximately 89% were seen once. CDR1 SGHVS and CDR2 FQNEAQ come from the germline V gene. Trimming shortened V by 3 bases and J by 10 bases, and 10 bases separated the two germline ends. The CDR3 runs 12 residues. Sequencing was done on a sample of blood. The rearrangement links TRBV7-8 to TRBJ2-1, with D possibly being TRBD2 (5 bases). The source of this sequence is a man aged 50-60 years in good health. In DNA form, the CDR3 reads TGTGCCAGCAGCTTCCTAGCTGAGGAGCAGTTCTTC. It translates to CASSFLAEEQFF.